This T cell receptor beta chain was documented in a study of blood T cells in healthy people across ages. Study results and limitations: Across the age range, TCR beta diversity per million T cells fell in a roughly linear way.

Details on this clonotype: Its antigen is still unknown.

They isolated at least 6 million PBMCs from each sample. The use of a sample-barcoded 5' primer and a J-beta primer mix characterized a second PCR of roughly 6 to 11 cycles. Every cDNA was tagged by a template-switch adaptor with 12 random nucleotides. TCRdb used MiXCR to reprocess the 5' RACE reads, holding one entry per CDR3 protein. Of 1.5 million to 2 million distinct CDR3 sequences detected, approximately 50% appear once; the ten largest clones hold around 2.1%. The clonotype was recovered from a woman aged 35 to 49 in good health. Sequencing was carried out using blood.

The CDR3 loop is CASSDNRAYNEQFF. The CDR3, as DNA: TGTGCCAGCAGTGATAACAGGGCCTACAATGAGCAGTTCTTC. The chain recombines TRBV2 with TRBJ2-1; D is perhaps TRBD1 (6 bases). CDR3 length equals 14 residues. Trimming removed 3 bases from V and 2 bases from J, with 8 bases in between. The germline gives CDR1 SNHLY, CDR2 FYNNEI.